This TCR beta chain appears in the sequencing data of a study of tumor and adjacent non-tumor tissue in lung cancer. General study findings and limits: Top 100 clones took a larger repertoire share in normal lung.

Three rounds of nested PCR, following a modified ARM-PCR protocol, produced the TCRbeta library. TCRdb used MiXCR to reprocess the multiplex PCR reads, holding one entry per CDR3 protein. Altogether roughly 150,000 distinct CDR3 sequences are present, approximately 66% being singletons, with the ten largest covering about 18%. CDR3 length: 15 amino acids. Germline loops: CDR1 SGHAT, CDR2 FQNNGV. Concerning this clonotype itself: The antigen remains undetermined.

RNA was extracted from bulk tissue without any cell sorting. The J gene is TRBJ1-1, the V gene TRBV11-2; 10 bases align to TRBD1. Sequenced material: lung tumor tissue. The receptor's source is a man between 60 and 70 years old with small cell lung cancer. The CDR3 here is CDGSVDRGRGTEAFF. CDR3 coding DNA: TGTGACGGCAGCGTAGACAGGGGGCGAGGTACTGAAGCTTTCTTT. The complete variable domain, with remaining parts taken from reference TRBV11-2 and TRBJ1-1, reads EAGVAQSPRYKIIEKRQSVAFWCNPISGHATLYWYQQILGQGPKLLIQFQNNGVVDDSQLPKDRFSAERLKGVDSTLKIQPAKLEDSAVYLCDGSVDRGRGTEAFFGQGTRLTVV.